These 27 T cell receptor beta chains were all obtained from the same sample, sequenced in a study of T-cell memory formation after mild COVID-19. TCRdb called the 5' RACE reads again in MiXCR, with one record for every CDR3 protein. The repertoire holds just over 200,000 distinct CDR3 sequences, with around 8.8% as singletons. What was sequenced was PBMCs or a T cell subset sorted from them (not recorded which). These TCRs come from a man between 18 and 35 years old who had mild COVID-19 (a few samples of this study predate the infection). Cell type and time point are not known.

This clonotype is medium-sized in the sample. The V and J genes are TRBV20-1 and TRBJ2-3; 9 bases fit TRBD2. Germline V gives CDR1 DFQATT, CDR2 SNEGSKA (reference sequence). The CDR3 is 12 amino acids. V was clipped by 3 bases and J by 5 bases; unmatched bases: 0. The CDR3 sequence: CSARRGGDTQYF. The CDR3 DNA reads TGCAGTGCTAGGCGGGGGGGAGATACGCAGTATTTT.

This clonotype was seen more than once but under ten times. The CDR3 spells CASSQGPGGAGTEAFF. CDR3 sequence (DNA): TGCGCCAGCAGCCAAGGTCCAGGGGGCGCAGGGACTGAAGCTTTCTTT. The chain recombines TRBV4-1 with TRBJ1-1, with 8 bases fitting TRBD1. The V gene end was trimmed by 1 base and the J gene end by 5 bases; junction bases not matched to a gene: 9. CDR1 is MGHRA and CDR2 is YSYEKL in the germline V gene. The CDR3 is 16 residues long.

In its sample, this clonotype was seen a few times. J is TRBJ1-5 and V is TRBV30; D gene unclear. The CDR3 length is 14 residues. Germline CDR1 GTSNPN, CDR2 SVGIG (reference sequence). V lost 1 base to trimming and J lost 5 bases, with 12 bases between them. CDR3 loop: CAWSGMAGDQPQHF. The CDR3 DNA reads TGTGCCTGGAGTGGTATGGCAGGAGATCAGCCCCAGCATTTT.

The chain is built from TRBV7-8 and TRBJ2-7, with unresolved D. CDR1 and CDR2 (germline): SGHVS, FQNEAQ. The CDR3 sequence is 13 residues long. The V end lost 2 bases, the J end lost 4 bases, and 9 bases lay between the germline ends. The CDR3 spells CASSLIPRYEQYV. The CDR3 DNA sequence: TGTGCCAGCAGCTTAATCCCCCGATACGAGCAGTACGTC.

This clonotype was seen more than once but under ten times. The chain joins TRBV3-1 to TRBJ2-5, with D hard to call. The germline gives CDR1 LGHDT, CDR2 YNNKEL (reference sequence). The CDR3 is 17 residues long. The V end lost 4 bases, the J end lost 1 base, and 19 bases lay between the germline ends. The CDR3 reads CASSRSGVERVQETQYF. In DNA, the CDR3 is TGTGCCAGCAGCCGGTCTGGAGTAGAGCGCGTCCAAGAGACCCAGTACTTC.

J is TRBJ2-7 and V is TRBV20-1; TRBD2 matches 8 bases. The V and J ends lost 6 bases and 6 bases, in that order; junction bases with no gene match: 13. Germline V gene lookup returns CDR1 DFQATT and CDR2 SNEGSKA (reference sequence). The CDR3 spans 14 residues. CDR3 residues: CSAIGGGRIREQYF. CDR3 DNA: TGCAGTGCAATAGGCGGGGGGCGGATTCGCGAGCAGTACTTC.

This chain joins TRBV28 and TRBJ1-2; TRBD1 is a possible D gene (5 bases). The CDR3 runs to 14 residues. The V gene's germline CDR1 is MDHEN and CDR2 SYDVKM. The V and J ends lost 2 bases and 4 bases respectively, with 11 bases between them. The CDR3 loop is CASSLDGASYGYTF. The CDR3 DNA is TGTGCCAGCAGTTTAGATGGGGCCTCCTATGGCTACACCTTC.

The chain employs TRBV29-1 and TRBJ2-1; TRBD1 aligns across 10 bases. Trimming removed 6 bases from V and 8 bases from J; junction bases left unmatched: 4. The CDR3 extends over 12 amino acids. Germline V gene data show CDR1 as SQVTM and CDR2 as ANQGSEA. This CDR3 is CSVQGTGDEQFF. The CDR3 DNA is TGCAGCGTCCAGGGGACAGGGGATGAGCAGTTCTTC.

This clonotype was seen only a few times. As DNA, the CDR3 is TGCGCCAGCAGCGGGCTAGTATCTGGGGCCAACGTCCTGACTTTC. It translates to CASSGLVSGANVLTF. V is TRBV5-1 and J is TRBJ2-6; D call uncertain. CDR1 is SGHRS, CDR2 YFSETQ, per germline. CDR3 length: 15 residues. V lost 4 bases, J lost 1 base, and 9 bases lay in between.

This chain joins TRBV4-2 and TRBJ2-3, with 7 bases identical to TRBD2. The CDR3 contains 16 residues. J lost 2 bases, V lost 4 bases, and 9 bases had no gene match. CDR1 is LGHNA, CDR2 YNFKEQ, per germline. The CDR3 DNA sequence: TGTGCCAGCAGCCCCGGGACTACCGGATTCACAGATACGCAGTATTTT. Amino acids: CASSPGTTGFTDTQYF.

The chain carries TRBV18 and TRBJ2-7; D remains ambiguous. CDR1 KGHSH and CDR2 LQKENI come from the germline V gene. The CDR3 length is 13 residues. V lost 3 bases, J lost 3 bases, and 9 bases lay in between. CDR3 amino acids: CASSPGLLYEQYV. The CDR3 DNA sequence: TGTGCCAGCTCACCTGGCTTGCTCTACGAGCAGTACGTC.

The chain combines TRBV2 with TRBJ1-1, with unresolved D. The CDR3 length is 13 residues. Germline V gene lookup returns CDR1 SNHLY and CDR2 FYNNEI. V was cut by 4 bases and J by 1 base, with 7 bases left in between. The CDR3 DNA sequence: TGTGCCAGCAGTGCCGAGGCGAACACTGAAGCTTTCTTT. It encodes CASSAEANTEAFF.

This clonotype occurred a few times. The chain carries TRBV5-6 and TRBJ2-7; 8 bases are a match to TRBD1. V lost 6 bases and J lost 4; bases outside the gene matches: 15. Germline V gene data show CDR1 as SGHDT and CDR2 as YYEEEE. This CDR3 comprises 16 residues. As DNA, the CDR3 is TGTGCCAGCACCTCAACGACAGGGGAAGTGTTGTACGAGCAGTACTTC. It yields the protein CASTSTTGEVLYEQYF.

The sample holds many counts of this clonotype. This chain uses TRBV4-2 with TRBJ2-1, with 14 nucleotides matching TRBD2. V gave up 4 bases and J gave up 8 bases; unmatched junction bases: 4. Germline lookup yields CDR1 LGHNA and CDR2 YNFKEQ. CDR3 length: 15 residues. The CDR3 region has the DNA TGTGCCAGCAGCCCGGGACTAGCGGGGGATGATGAGCAGTTCTTC. The encoded protein is CASSPGLAGDDEQFF.

The gene calls are TRBV18 and TRBJ1-5, with D perhaps TRBD1 (5 bases). The CDR3 consists of 16 residues. Trimming cost V 3 bases and J 5 bases, with 17 bases left between them. In germline, CDR1 is KGHSH, CDR2 LQKENI. CDR3 sequence: CASSPGRDSIYQPQHF. Here the CDR3 DNA reads TGTGCCAGCTCACCCGGCCGTGACAGCATATATCAGCCCCAGCATTTT.

This clonotype turned up a few times. The chain employs TRBV6-5 and TRBJ1-6; TRBD1 agrees at 7 bases. Germline V lookup: CDR1 MNHEY, CDR2 SVGAGI. V was pared by 10 bases and J by 8 bases, with 8 bases of the junction left unmatched. The CDR3 consists of 13 residues. Here the CDR3 reads CATRTGGDSPLHF. In DNA form, the CDR3 reads TGTGCCACCCGGACAGGAGGGGATTCACCCCTCCACTTT.

This clonotype was seen a handful of times. The chain couples TRBV6-5 to TRBJ1-5; 10 bases line up with TRBD1. V was clipped by 5 bases and J by 5 bases; unmatched bases: 3. The CDR3 is made up of 14 amino acids. Per the germline V gene, CDR1 is MNHEY and CDR2 is SVGAGI. CDR3 protein: CASSPGQGYQPQHF. CDR3 nucleotide sequence: TGTGCCAGCAGTCCGGGACAGGGGTATCAGCCCCAGCATTTT.

This clonotype was counted only a few times. CDR3 residues: CASSNRTGRLLPYEQYF. The CDR3 DNA follows: TGTGCCAGCAGTAACAGGACAGGGCGGTTACTCCCCTACGAGCAGTACTTC. The chain joins TRBV6-5 to TRBJ2-7; TRBD1 matches 8 bases. V shed 5 bases and J 2 bases; nucleotides not matched to a gene: 14. Germline assignment: CDR1 MNHEY and CDR2 SVGAGI. The length of the CDR3 is 17 residues.

This chain uses TRBV6-2 or TRBV6-3 with TRBJ2-3, with a tentative D call TRBD2 (5 bases). The CDR3 is 14 residues long. Germline values: CDR1 MNHEY, CDR2 SVGEGT. V lost 8 bases to trimming and J lost 0 bases, with 12 bases between them. CDR3 protein: CASVGGRSTDTQYF. The DNA for the CDR3 is TGTGCCAGCGTCGGAGGCAGGAGCACAGATACGCAGTATTTT.

This clonotype was recorded many times. V is TRBV12-3 or TRBV12-4 and J is TRBJ2-7, with a weak D call TRBD2 (5 bases). The CDR3 spans 14 residues. The ends were cut back, 6 bases at V and 5 bases at J, with 17 bases in the middle. CDR3 in amino acids: CASSLTFRGDEQYF. The CDR3 DNA sequence: TGTGCCAGCAGCCTCACTTTCCGGGGTGACGAGCAGTACTTC.

The chain uses TRBV9 and TRBJ2-3, with TRBD1 identical over 9 bases. J was trimmed by 0 bases and V by 4 bases; bases with no gene match: 12. Looked up from germline, CDR1 is SGDLS and CDR2 is YYNGEE. CDR3 length equals 18 residues. For the CDR3, the DNA is TGTGCCAGCAGCAAAGTCCCGGGACAGGGATCTAGCACAGATACGCAGTATTTT. This encodes CASSKVPGQGSSTDTQYF.

This clonotype was detected a few times. This chain connects TRBV9 to TRBJ2-4; D is possibly TRBD1 (6 bases). V was trimmed by 0 bases and J by 7 bases, leaving 11 bases between them. This CDR3 is built from 14 residues. Germline-derived CDR1 and CDR2 are SGDLS and YYNGEE. CDR3 sequence reads: CASSVEGVGNIQYF. CDR3 nucleotides: TGTGCCAGCAGCGTAGAGGGGGTCGGGAACATTCAGTACTTC.

This clonotype was picked up many times. The chain uses TRBV4-2 and TRBJ2-5, with D perhaps TRBD2 (6 bases). The CDR3 has 14 residues. Between the trimmed V and J ends, which lost 4 bases and 0 bases, there was a span of 9 bases. Germline lookup yields CDR1 LGHNA and CDR2 YNFKEQ. CDR3 region: CASSLGLDQETQYF. The CDR3 DNA follows: TGTGCCAGCAGCCTGGGACTGGACCAAGAGACCCAGTACTTC.

This clonotype appeared a few times. The chain joins TRBV5-5 to TRBJ1-1, with D maybe TRBD1 (5 bases). The CDR3 is 15 residues long. Germline CDR1 SGHKS, CDR2 YYEKEE (reference sequence). The V gene lost 4 bases and the J gene lost 0 bases, with 13 bases spanning the gap. The CDR3 region has the DNA TGTGCCAGCAGCCGGGGACCGGACATGAACACTGAAGCTTTCTTT. Protein product: CASSRGPDMNTEAFF.

This rearrangement joins TRBV7-3 to TRBJ2-5, with TRBD1 matching 10 bases. This CDR3 comprises 15 residues. The V gene's germline CDR1 is SGHTA and CDR2 FQGTGA. The V gene end was trimmed by 2 bases and the J gene end by 2 bases; junction bases not matched to a gene: 2. CDR3 protein: CASSLGTGVQETQYF. The CDR3 DNA follows: TGTGCCAGCAGCTTAGGGACAGGGGTACAAGAGACCCAGTACTTC.

This chain joins TRBV20-1 and TRBJ1-1, with D tentatively TRBD1 (6 bases). In germline, CDR1 is DFQATT, CDR2 SNEGSKA (reference sequence). The CDR3 runs 15 residues. Between the trimmed V and J ends, which lost 0 bases and 4 bases, there was a span of 15 bases. The CDR3 sequence is CSARDAGLGGTEAFF. The CDR3 bases are TGCAGTGCTAGAGACGCCGGGTTAGGGGGCACTGAAGCTTTCTTT.

This clonotype has more than one count but fewer than ten. The rearrangement links TRBV6-1 to TRBJ2-5, with D possibly matching TRBD2 (6 bases). The CDR3 runs 16 residues. Trimming removed 7 bases from V and 5 bases from J, with 23 bases in between. Germline V CDR1 and CDR2: MNHNS, SASEGT. In nucleotides, the CDR3 is TGTGCCAGCAAGGGAGGAGCCCGGAGGAGAACGGAGACCCAGTACTTC. This encodes CASKGGARRRTETQYF.